Listed here are 18 T cell receptor beta chains from one sample, sequenced in a study of technical replicates of blood from a handful of donors. Sequencing used immunoSEQ multiplex PCR; TCRdb keeps in-frame clones, though not all of them. The repertoire holds tens of thousands of clones, 96% seen once, with roughly 0.33% in the top ten. Sequenced sample: T cells isolated from PBMCs. The receptors derive from a human donor in good health.

V usage is TRBV18 and J usage is TRBJ2-4; 7 bases match TRBD1. Germline V lookup: CDR1 KGHSH, CDR2 LQKENI. The trim removed 3 bases at V and 6 bases at J, leaving 5 bases unmatched. The length of the CDR3 is 14 residues. The CDR3 DNA reads TGTGCCAGCTCACCGGACAGGCTAATAAACATTCAGTACTTC. Its protein is CASSPDRLINIQYF.

The gene calls are TRBV19 and TRBJ2-5; 10 nucleotides line up with TRBD2. Germline V lookup: CDR1 LNHDA, CDR2 SQIVND (reference sequence). The ends lost 6 bases at V and 5 bases at J; junction bases unmatched: 12. The CDR3 is 16 amino acids. The CDR3 region is CASSPGLAELTETQYF. CDR3 in DNA: TGTGCCAGTAGCCCTGGACTAGCGGAACTAACCGAGACCCAGTACTTC.

The rearrangement links TRBV19 to TRBJ1-4, with D unresolved. V lost 3 bases to trimming and J lost 5 bases, with 7 bases between them. This CDR3 spans 13 amino acids. Germline V gene data show CDR1 as LNHDA and CDR2 as SQIVND (reference sequence). CDR3: CASSMILNEKLFF. The CDR3 DNA reads as TGTGCCAGTAGTATGATCCTAAATGAAAAACTGTTTTTT.

This chain connects TRBV9 to TRBJ2-7; weak D call: TRBD1 (5 bases). The V and J ends lost 4 bases and 2 bases respectively, with 13 bases between them. The CDR3 is 14 amino acids. The germline gives CDR1 SGDLS, CDR2 YYNGEE. CDR3 in DNA: TGTGCCAGCAGCCCCTCAGTGACAGCCTACGAGCAGTACTTC. Translated, it gives CASSPSVTAYEQYF.

The chain carries TRBV29-1 and TRBJ1-1; no reliable D call. The CDR3 is 16 amino acids. Germline CDR1 reads SQVTM; CDR2 reads ANQGSEA. V dropped 5 bases and J dropped 0 bases, with 19 bases sitting between them. The CDR3 region has the DNA TGCAGCGTTCAAACCCCGCCCCGGGGTTTGAACACTGAAGCTTTCTTT. Residues: CSVQTPPRGLNTEAFF.

The chain uses TRBV4-1 and TRBJ1-4; 7 nucleotides match TRBD1. CDR1 MGHRA and CDR2 YSYEKL come from the germline V gene. The CDR3 totals 14 residues. J gave up 7 bases and V 1 base, and 3 bases lay outside the gene matches. The CDR3 here is CASSQGQGGEKLFF. The CDR3 nucleotides are TGCGCCAGCAGCCAAGGACAGGGAGGTGAAAAACTGTTTTTT.

The chain combines TRBV19 with TRBJ1-3; 8 positions match TRBD1. This CDR3 has 15 residues. Trimming removed 4 bases from V and 4 bases from J; junction bases left unmatched: 6. Germline V gene sequence: CDR1 LNHDA, CDR2 SQIVND (reference sequence). This CDR3 is CASSTTGVAGNTIYF. CDR3 sequence (DNA): TGTGCCAGTAGTACGACAGGGGTGGCGGGAAACACCATATATTTT.

The V call is TRBV15, the J call TRBJ2-1; 9 bases match TRBD2. V shed 1 base, J shed 9 bases, and the junction held 7 bases outside the gene matches. CDR3 length equals 15 residues. The germline CDR1 and CDR2 sequences are LNHNV and YYDKDF (reference sequence). CDR3 in amino acids: CATSRVRGGGGEQFF. The DNA for the CDR3 is TGTGCCACCAGCAGAGTACGTGGCGGGGGGGGTGAGCAGTTCTTC.

The V gene is TRBV19, the J gene TRBJ2-3, with 9 bases aligning to TRBD2. Per the germline V gene, CDR1 is LNHDA and CDR2 is SQIVND (reference sequence). Trimming removed 1 base from V and 9 bases from J; junction bases left unmatched: 5. The CDR3 is made up of 14 amino acids. This CDR3 is CASSIALAGRTQYF. The CDR3 bases are TGTGCCAGTAGTATAGCCCTAGCGGGAAGAACGCAGTATTTT.

This rearrangement joins TRBV6-1 to TRBJ2-3, with TRBD2 identical over 9 bases. This CDR3 has 19 residues. Germline CDR1 reads MNHNS; CDR2 reads SASEGT. The V and J ends lost 3 bases and 2 bases, in that order; junction bases with no gene match: 15. DNA of the CDR3: TGTGCCAGCAGTGATAGGCTAGCGGGGACCCTAATATTCACAGATACGCAGTATTTT. Protein product: CASSDRLAGTLIFTDTQYF.

The chain uses TRBV4-3 and TRBJ1-1, with 7 bases matching TRBD1. With V trimmed by 3 bases and J by 3 bases, 4 bases remained unmatched. The germline gives CDR1 LGHNA, CDR2 YSLEER. The CDR3 extends over 14 amino acids. The CDR3 loop is CASSQERGHTEAFF. In DNA, the CDR3 is TGCGCCAGCAGCCAGGAGAGGGGGCACACTGAAGCTTTCTTT.

This chain uses TRBV30 with TRBJ1-1, with TRBD1 as a possible D gene (5 bases). The CDR3 loop spans 14 amino acids. The germline CDR1 and CDR2 sequences are GTSNPN and SVGIG (reference sequence). Trimming took off 4 bases at V and 0 bases at J, with 12 bases between the two ends. The CDR3 coding sequence is TGTGCCTGGATTACCAGGGCCATGAACACTGAAGCTTTCTTT. It encodes CAWITRAMNTEAFF. The full variable domain, its missing parts supplied by reference TRBV30 and TRBJ1-1, is SQTIHQWPATLVQPVGSPLSLECTVEGTSNPNLYWYRQAAGRGLQLLFYSVGIGQISSEVPQNLSASRPQDRQFILSSKKLLLSDSGFYLCAWITRAMNTEAFFGQGTRLTVV.

The chain combines TRBV9 with TRBJ2-2; D possibly corresponds to TRBD1 (5 bases). CDR3 length: 14 amino acids. CDR1 SGDLS and CDR2 YYNGEE come from the germline V gene. Trimming pared 4 bases from V and 7 bases from J, leaving 14 bases between. CDR3 loop: CASSLQGMSGELFF. For the CDR3, the DNA is TGTGCCAGCAGCCTTCAGGGTATGAGCGGGGAGCTGTTTTTT. Based on the CDR3 plus reference TRBV9 and TRBJ2-2, the full variable domain is DSGVTQTPKHLITATGQRVTLRCSPRSGDLSVYWYQQSLDQGLQFLIQYYNGEERAKGNILERFSAQQFPDLHSELNLSSLELGDSALYFCASSLQGMSGELFFGEGSRLTVL.

Here the CDR3 reads CASSRTLTSDTDTQYF. CDR3 DNA sequence: TGTGCCAGCAGTCGCACTCTCACCTCCGACACAGATACGCAGTATTTT. This sequence joins TRBV25-1 and TRBJ2-3; unclear D gene. Deletions cut 5 bases from V and 2 bases from J, with 17 bases between. CDR1 and CDR2 from the germline V gene are MGHDK and SYGVNS. The CDR3 consists of 16 residues.

The chain couples TRBV27 to TRBJ2-3; 8 bases are a match to TRBD2. Per the germline V gene, CDR1 is MNHEY and CDR2 is SMNVEV (reference sequence). CDR3 length: 17 residues. Trimming at V came to 3 bases and at J to 0 bases, leaving 8 bases not matched to a gene. CDR3 region: CASSLGGAGVSTDTQYF. The CDR3 region has the DNA TGTGCCAGCAGTTTGGGGGGAGCGGGAGTAAGCACAGATACGCAGTATTTT.

V gene TRBV25-1 combines with J gene TRBJ2-7, with 12 bases fitting TRBD2. The V gene end was trimmed by 4 bases and the J gene end by 3 bases; junction bases not matched to a gene: 13. Germline CDR1 reads MGHDK; CDR2 reads SYGVNS. There are 18 residues in the CDR3. CDR3 sequence: CASSGTSGANEGIYEQYF. DNA for the CDR3: TGTGCCAGCAGTGGGACTAGCGGGGCAAATGAAGGGATCTACGAGCAGTACTTC.

This clone came up once. The genes are TRBV19 and TRBJ1-1, with a tentative D call TRBD1 (5 bases). CDR3 length: 15 residues. Germline values: CDR1 LNHDA, CDR2 SQIVND (reference sequence). V lost 5 bases and J lost 1, with 14 bases in between. The CDR3 sequence is CASSVTGVTNTEAFF. CDR3 bases: TGTGCCAGTAGTGTGACGGGGGTAACGAACACTGAAGCTTTCTTT.

This chain links TRBV30 with TRBJ2-1; a possible D gene is TRBD2 (6 bases). Germline V CDR1 and CDR2: GTSNPN, SVGIG (reference sequence). The CDR3 length is 14 residues. V was clipped by 4 bases and J by 2 bases, with 12 bases between them. The CDR3 region has the DNA TGTGCCTGGATGCGGGGAACCCCCTACAATGAGCAGTTCTTC. Protein sequence: CAWMRGTPYNEQFF.